This T cell receptor beta chain was obtained from a study of T cells in localized non-small cell lung cancer. General study results and limits: Peak T cell clonality was found in uninvolved adjacent lung, exceeding tumor.

As to this clone: Antigen: not known.

Assay used: immunoSEQ multiplex PCR; TCRdb lists only in-frame clones, some missing. This sample carries about 40,000 clones, about four fifths of them seen once, and the ten largest clones take about 7%. CDR3 length: 13 amino acids. Germline V CDR1 and CDR2: MNHEY, SMNVEV (reference sequence). Deletions cut 10 bases from V and 2 bases from J, with 15 bases between. The receptor was isolated from a male donor at least 60 years old with stage II lung adenocarcinoma. The chain uses TRBV27 and TRBJ2-7; no clear D gene. Material: peripheral blood mononuclear cells, obtained before any cancer treatment. For the CDR3, the DNA is TGTGCCACCCGTCCCCCCGGCGCCTACGAGCAGTACTTC. Translated: CATRPPGAYEQYF.